This TCR beta chain was sequenced for a study of control samples from healthy donors and cancer patients. Libraries were prepared by immunoSEQ multiplex PCR; TCRdb keeps only in-frame clonotypes and omits some of them. The table lists about 150,000 clones, approximately 93% of them singletons. The source material was blood. The sequence was obtained from a man between 40 and 49 years old in good health.

CDR3 DNA: TGTGCCAGCAGCCTAGAGAGGGGCGGGGGTAACAATGAGCAGTTCTTC. Protein: CASSLERGGGNNEQFF. V gene TRBV3-1 (or the pseudogene TRBV3-2) combines with J gene TRBJ2-1, with 7 bases lining up with TRBD2. The trim removed 4 bases at V and 5 bases at J, leaving 11 bases unmatched. Germline CDR1 reads LGHDT; CDR2 reads YNNKEL (reference sequence). The CDR3 covers 16 residues.